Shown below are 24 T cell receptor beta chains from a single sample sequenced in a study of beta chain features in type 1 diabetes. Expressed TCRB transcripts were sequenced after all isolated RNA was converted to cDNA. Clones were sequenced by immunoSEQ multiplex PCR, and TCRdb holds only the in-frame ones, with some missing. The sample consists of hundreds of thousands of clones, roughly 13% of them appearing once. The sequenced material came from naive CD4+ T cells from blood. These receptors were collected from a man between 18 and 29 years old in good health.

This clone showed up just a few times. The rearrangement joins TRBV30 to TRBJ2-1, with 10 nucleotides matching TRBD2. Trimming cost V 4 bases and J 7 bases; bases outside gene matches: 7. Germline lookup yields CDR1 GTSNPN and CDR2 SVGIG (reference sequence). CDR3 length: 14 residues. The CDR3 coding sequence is TGTGCCTGGACCCGAGAAGCGGGGGGGAATGAGCAGTTCTTC. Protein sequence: CAWTREAGGNEQFF.

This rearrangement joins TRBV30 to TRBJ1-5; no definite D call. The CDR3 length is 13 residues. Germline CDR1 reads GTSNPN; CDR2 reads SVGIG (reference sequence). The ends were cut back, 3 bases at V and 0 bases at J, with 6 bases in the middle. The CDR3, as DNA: TGTGCCTGGAGCCTGTATAGCAATCAGCCCCAGCATTTT. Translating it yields CAWSLYSNQPQHF.

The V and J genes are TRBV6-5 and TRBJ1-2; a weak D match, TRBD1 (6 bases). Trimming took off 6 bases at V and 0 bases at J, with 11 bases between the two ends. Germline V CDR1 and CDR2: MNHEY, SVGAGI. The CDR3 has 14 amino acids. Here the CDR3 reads CASSYDRSNYGYTF. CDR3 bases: TGTGCCAGCAGCTACGACAGGTCTAACTATGGCTACACCTTC.

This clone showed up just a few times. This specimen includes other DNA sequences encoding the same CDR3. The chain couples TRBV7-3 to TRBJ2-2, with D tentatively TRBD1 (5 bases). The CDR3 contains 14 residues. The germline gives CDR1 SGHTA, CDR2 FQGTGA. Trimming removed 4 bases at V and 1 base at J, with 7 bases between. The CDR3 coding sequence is TGTGCCAGCAGCTCCCAGGGGAACACCGGGGAGCTGTTTTTT. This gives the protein CASSSQGNTGELFF.

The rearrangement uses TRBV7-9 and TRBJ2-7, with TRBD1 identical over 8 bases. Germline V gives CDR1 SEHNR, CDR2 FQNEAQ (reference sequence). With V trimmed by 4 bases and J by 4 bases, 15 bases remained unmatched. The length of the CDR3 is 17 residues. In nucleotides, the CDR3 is TGTGCCAGCAGCTCACCACAACGACAGGGGCAAAAATACGAGCAGTACTTC. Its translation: CASSSPQRQGQKYEQYF.

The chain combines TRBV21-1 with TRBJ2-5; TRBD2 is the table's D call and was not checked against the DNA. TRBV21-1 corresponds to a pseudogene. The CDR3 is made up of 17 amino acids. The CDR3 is CASSKGLPVRELETQYF. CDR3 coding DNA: TGTGCCAGCAGCAAAGGTCTGCCCGTGCGGGAGCTGGAGACCCAGTACTTC.

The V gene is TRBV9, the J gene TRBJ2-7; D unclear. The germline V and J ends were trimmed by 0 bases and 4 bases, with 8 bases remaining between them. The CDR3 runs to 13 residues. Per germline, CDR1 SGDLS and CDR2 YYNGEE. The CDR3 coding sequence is TGTGCCAGCAGCGTAGATCCAGATTACGAGCAGTACTTC. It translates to CASSVDPDYEQYF.

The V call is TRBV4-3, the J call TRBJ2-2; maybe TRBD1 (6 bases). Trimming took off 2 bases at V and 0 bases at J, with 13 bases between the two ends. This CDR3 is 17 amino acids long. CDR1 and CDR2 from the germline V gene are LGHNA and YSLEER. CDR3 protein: CASSQYYRVTNTGELFF. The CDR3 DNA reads TGCGCCAGCAGCCAATATTACAGGGTCACGAACACCGGGGAGCTGTTTTTT.

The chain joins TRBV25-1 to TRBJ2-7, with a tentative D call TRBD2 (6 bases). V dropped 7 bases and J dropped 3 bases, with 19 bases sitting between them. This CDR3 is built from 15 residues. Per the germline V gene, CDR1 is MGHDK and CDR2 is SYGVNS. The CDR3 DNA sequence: TGTGCCAGCACCCCCTCCGGAGGGATTTTCTACGAGCAGTACTTC. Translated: CASTPSGGIFYEQYF.

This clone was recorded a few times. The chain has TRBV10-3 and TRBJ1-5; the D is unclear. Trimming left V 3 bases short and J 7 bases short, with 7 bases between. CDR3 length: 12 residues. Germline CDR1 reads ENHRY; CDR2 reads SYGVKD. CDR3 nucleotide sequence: TGTGCCATCAGTGATGGCCAACAGCCCCAGCATTTT. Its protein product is CAISDGQQPQHF.

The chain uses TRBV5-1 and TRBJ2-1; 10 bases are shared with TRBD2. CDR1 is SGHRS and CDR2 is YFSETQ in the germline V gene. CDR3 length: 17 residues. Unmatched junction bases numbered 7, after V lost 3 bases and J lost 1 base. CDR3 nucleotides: TGCGCCAGCAGCTCTCTCTGGACTAGCGGTTCCTACAATGAGCAGTTCTTC. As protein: CASSSLWTSGSYNEQFF.

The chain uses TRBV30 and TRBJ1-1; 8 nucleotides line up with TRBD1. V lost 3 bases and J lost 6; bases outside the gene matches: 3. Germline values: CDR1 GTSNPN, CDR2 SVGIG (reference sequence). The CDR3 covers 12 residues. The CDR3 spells CAWRTDRAEAFF. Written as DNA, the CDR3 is TGTGCCTGGAGGACGGACAGGGCTGAAGCTTTCTTT.

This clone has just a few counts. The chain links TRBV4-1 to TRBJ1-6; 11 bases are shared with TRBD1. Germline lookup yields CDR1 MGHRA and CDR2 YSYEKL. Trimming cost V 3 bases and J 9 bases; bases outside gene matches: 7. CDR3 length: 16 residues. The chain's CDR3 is CASSQIGQGASSPLHF. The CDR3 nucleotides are TGCGCCAGCAGCCAGATCGGACAGGGGGCTTCTTCACCCCTCCACTTT.

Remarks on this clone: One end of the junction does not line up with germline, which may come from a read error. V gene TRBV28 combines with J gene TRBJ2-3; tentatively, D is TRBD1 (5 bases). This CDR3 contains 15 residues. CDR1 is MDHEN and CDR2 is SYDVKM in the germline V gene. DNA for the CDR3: TGTGCCAGTAGTTTGATCCGTCCCAGGGCAGATACGCAGTATTTT. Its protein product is CASSLIRPRADTQYF.

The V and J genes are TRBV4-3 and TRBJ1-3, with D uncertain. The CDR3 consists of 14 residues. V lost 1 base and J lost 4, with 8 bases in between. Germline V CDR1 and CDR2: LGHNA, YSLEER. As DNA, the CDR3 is TGCGCCAGCAGCCAAGGAGGAACGGGAAACACCATATATTTT. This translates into CASSQGGTGNTIYF.

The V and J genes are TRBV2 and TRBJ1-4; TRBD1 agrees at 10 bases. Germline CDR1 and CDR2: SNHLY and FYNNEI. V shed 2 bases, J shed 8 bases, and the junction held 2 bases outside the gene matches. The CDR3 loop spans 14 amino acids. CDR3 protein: CASSERGQGEKLFF. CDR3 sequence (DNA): TGTGCCAGCAGTGAAAGGGGACAGGGGGAAAAACTGTTTTTT.

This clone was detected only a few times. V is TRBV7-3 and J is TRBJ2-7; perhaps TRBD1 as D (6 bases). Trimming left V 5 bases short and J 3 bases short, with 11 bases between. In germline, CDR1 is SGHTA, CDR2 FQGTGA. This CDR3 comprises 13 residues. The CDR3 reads CASSHGQSYEQYF. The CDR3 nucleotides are TGTGCCAGCAGCCACGGACAGAGCTACGAGCAGTACTTC. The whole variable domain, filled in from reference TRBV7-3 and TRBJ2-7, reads GAGVSQTPSNKVTEKGKYVELRCDPISGHTALYWYRQSLGQGPEFLIYFQGTGAADDSGLPNDRFFAVRPEGSVSTLKIQRTERGDSAVYLCASSHGQSYEQYFGPGTRLTVT.

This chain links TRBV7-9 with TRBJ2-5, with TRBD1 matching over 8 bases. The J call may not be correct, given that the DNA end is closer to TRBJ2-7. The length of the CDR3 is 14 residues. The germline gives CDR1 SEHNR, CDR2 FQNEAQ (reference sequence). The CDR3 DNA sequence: TGTGCCAGCAACGTCAGGGGGCCCTCCTACGAGCAGTACTTC. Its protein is CASNVRGPSYEQYF.

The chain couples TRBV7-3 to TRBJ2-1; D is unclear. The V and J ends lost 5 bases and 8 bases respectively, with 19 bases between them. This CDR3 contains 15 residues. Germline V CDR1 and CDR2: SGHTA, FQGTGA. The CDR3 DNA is TGTGCCAGCAGCAAAAACCCACTTACCGTAGATGAGCAGTTCTTC. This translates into CASSKNPLTVDEQFF.

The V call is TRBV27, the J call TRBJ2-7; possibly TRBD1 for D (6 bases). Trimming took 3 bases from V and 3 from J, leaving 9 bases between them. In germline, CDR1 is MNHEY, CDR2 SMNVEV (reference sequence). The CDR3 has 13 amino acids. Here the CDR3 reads CASSFSQGYEQYF. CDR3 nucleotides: TGTGCCAGCAGTTTCTCACAGGGCTACGAGCAGTACTTC.

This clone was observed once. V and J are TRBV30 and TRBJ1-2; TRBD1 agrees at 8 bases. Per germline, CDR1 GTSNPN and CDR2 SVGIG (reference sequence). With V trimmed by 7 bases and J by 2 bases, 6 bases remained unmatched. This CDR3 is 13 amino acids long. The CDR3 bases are TGTGCCTCCGGGACAGGAGTAAACTATGGCTACACCTTC. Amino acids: CASGTGVNYGYTF. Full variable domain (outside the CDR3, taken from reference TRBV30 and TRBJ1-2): SQTIHQWPATLVQPVGSPLSLECTVEGTSNPNLYWYRQAAGRGLQLLFYSVGIGQISSEVPQNLSASRPQDRQFILSSKKLLLSDSGFYLCASGTGVNYGYTFGSGTRLTVV.

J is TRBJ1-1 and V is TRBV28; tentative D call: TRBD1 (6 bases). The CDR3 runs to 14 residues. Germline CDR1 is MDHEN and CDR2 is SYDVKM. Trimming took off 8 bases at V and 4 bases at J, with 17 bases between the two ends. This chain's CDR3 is CASRNNAGATEAFF. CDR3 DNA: TGTGCCAGCCGAAATAATGCGGGGGCCACTGAAGCTTTCTTT.

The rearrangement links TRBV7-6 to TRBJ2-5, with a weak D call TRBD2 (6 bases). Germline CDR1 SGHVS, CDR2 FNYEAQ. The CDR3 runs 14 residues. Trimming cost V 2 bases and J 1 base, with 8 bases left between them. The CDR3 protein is CASSLWEVQETQYF. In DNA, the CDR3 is TGTGCCAGCAGCTTATGGGAGGTCCAAGAGACCCAGTACTTC.

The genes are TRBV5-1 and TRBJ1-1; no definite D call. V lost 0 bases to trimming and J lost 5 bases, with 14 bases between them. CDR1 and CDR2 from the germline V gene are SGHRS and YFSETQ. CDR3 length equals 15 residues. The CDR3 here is CASSLGGLTGTEAFF. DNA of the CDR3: TGCGCCAGCAGCTTGGGTGGGTTGACGGGAACTGAAGCTTTCTTT.